A selection of T cell receptor beta chains follows, all from one sample in a study of blood T cell repertoires in COVID-19. The data were produced by immunoSEQ multiplex PCR, yet TCRdb's version contains in-frame clones alone and is incomplete. This sample carries a few hundred thousand clones, 75% to 85% of them seen once, and the ten largest clones take roughly 1.3%. The source material was peripheral blood. These receptors were taken from a woman in her 30s with COVID-19, enrolled during active disease. CDR3s leave out the opening cysteine and the closing phenylalanine or tryptophan. The order of the fields is V gene, CDR3 protein.

TRBV3-1/TRBV3-2 | ASSQAPIGGPRYEQY
TRBV5-3 | ARSWLRRLAYEQY
TRBV4-3 | ASSQLRGGLTDTQY
TRBV10-3 | AISESSSGEASEQF
TRBV18 | ASSPRGQGGTDTQY
TRBV3-1/TRBV3-2 | ASSLNSGRPLTLAKNIQY
TRBV19 | ASSIRRQGVGQPQH
TRBV6-1 | ASSEQQINQPQH
TRBV5-4 | ASSPGQGGTYEQY
TRBV14 | ASSQEGGSGYT
TRBV4-3 | ASSQDETNTEAF
TRBV5-4 | ASSLKGVSNYGYT
TRBV6-6 | ASSQDLGGANVLT
TRBV7-9 | ASSPRTSGSPGKPYEQY
TRBV27 | ASSPAGEETQY
TRBV19 | ASSLAGGRDTGELF
TRBV2 | ASSYGTDQETQY
TRBV7-9 | ASSRSGGGETQY
TRBV7-2 | ASTIGGPYGYT
TRBV14 | ASSHPRTGPTFEQY
TRBV7-2 | ASSLTASGRLTDTQY
TRBV28 | ASSFGGALNTEAF
TRBV11-2 | ASSLSRGVTEAF
TRBV30 | AWSGERGNTGELF
TRBV5-1 | ASSFVAGGGNEQF
TRBV30 | AWTSGQETQY
TRBV10-3 | AISESGGRIAGELF
TRBV9 | ASSAPGTGDEQY